The entry below gives a single T cell receptor beta chain sequence along with its context. Its antigen is as yet unknown. All patients were untreated before thyroid surgery. This entry is derived from a study of metastatic and nonmetastatic thyroid tumors. For the study at large: Patients with malignant and benign thyroid disease provided blood and tumor or nodule tissue, whose repertoires were compared.

Methods used by the authors: Clinicopathological groups supplied CDR3 differences that were used to build a distant-metastasis classifier for papillary thyroid cancer. TCRdb reanalyzed the PCR reads via MiXCR. The V and J calls come from TCRdb's annotation, not from the publication. The table includes about 39,000 clones, roughly 15% detected once. Study results and caveats: Compared with benign nodules, malignant thyroid tumors were reported to have significantly higher TCR beta diversity in both blood and tumor.

The receptor was derived from a female donor with papillary thyroid cancer or a benign thyroid nodule (not recorded which). Some clones in this sample may be carry-over from other donors' samples. Sequenced input: blood.

The CDR3 reads CASSSELAPSYEQYF. The CDR3, as DNA: TGCGCCAGCAGCTCCGAGCTAGCGCCATCCTACGAGCAGTACTTC. The rearrangement joins TRBV4-1 to TRBJ2-7, with D possibly TRBD2 on 6 matching bases. Germline-derived CDR1 and CDR2 are MGHRA and YSYEKL. The CDR3 is 15 residues long. V was trimmed by 5 bases and J by 1 base, leaving 15 bases between them.